This T cell receptor beta chain was sequenced for a study of blood T cells in healthy people across ages (dated by TCRdb to between 2015 and 2017). General notes on the study: Template switching captured roughly one uniquely barcoded TCR beta cDNA molecule per two T cells in model experiments. The study measured age-related changes in TCR beta repertoire diversity using deep sequencing normalized with unique cDNA molecular identifiers. The donors were divided into four age groups: young (average approximately 15 years), middle-aged (about 39), aged (62) and long-lived (82). To avoid experimental bias, donors of different ages were randomly spread across the sequencing lanes. The study analyzed two additional independent replicas of 1 million unique cDNA reads from the same blood draw for two donors, one aged 18 to 30 and one aged 80 or older.

The protocol used for the library was 5' RACE. Sequenced on an Illumina HiSeq 2500. A second PCR of roughly 6 to 11 cycles was run with a J-beta primer mix and a sample-barcoded 5' primer. Each TCR beta cDNA molecule received a unique molecular identifier from a template-switch 5' adaptor carrying 12 random nucleotides. Each sample yielded at least 2.5 million CDR3-containing paired-end reads. First-strand cDNA synthesis was performed from all RNA using the Mint cDNA synthesis kit, with priming by a TRBC-specific oligonucleotide. Following uracil-DNA glycosylase treatment, a first 18-cycle PCR with universal primers M1SS and BC2_uni_R was performed on all cDNA. From the authors' description of their analysis: Normalization of each sample was performed by random selection of 1 million high-quality reads, each carrying a distinct molecular identifier. Instead of being binned into consensus sequences, reads that shared molecular identifiers were thrown out. MiTCR, with a Q25 quality threshold and the strictest error-elimination algorithm, was used for CDR3 identification, clonotype clustering and error correction. A nonparametric unseen species model using Euler transformation provided a lower-bound estimate of total TCR beta diversity. TCRdb reworked the public reads: Q25 trimming with fastp, MiXCR clone assembly, productive beta chains retained. For every CDR3 protein sequence, its rows merge into one entry that carries the most common genes and DNA. TCRdb assigned the V and J calls; the authors' analysis was not used. The sample includes fewer than 950,000 distinct CDR3 sequences, with about 36% observed a single time. 10% to 15% of the sample lies in the top ten.

The junction carries 10 bases between V and J, which are trimmed by 3 bases and 2 bases respectively. Including the terminal cysteine and phenylalanine, the CDR3 comprises 13 residues. The read is trimmed to its CDR3 DNA, 39 bases read in frame from base 1. CDR1 and CDR2, per the germline V gene (reference sequence), are DFQATT and SNEGSKA. A note on this clonotype: Its antigen is not yet known. No much larger clonotype is one base removed from it; base qualities were not supplied.

The roughly 39 donors, aged about 6 to 95 years, were systemically healthy Caucasian individuals from Russia. Each donor gave about 10 milliliters of peripheral blood, drawn into EDTA-treated Vacutainer tubes. Ficoll-Paque density-gradient centrifugation was used to isolate PBMCs, with at least 7 million per sample. Trizol reagent was used to extract total RNA from PBMCs, with at least 5.5 micrograms per sample. The percentages of naive CD45RAhigh/CD27high T cells were determined by flow cytometry on a PBMC aliquot from every donor. Results the study describes overall, beyond this receptor: Estimates of total diversity based on one million sequenced T cells were regarded as lower bounds and as underestimates. Donor CMV infection status was unknown, potentially confounding age-related changes in expanded clonotypes. Compared with the aged group, more naive CD4+ T cells, fewer expanded clones and increased TCR diversity were shown by the long-lived group, suggesting age selection. Observed TCR beta diversity per million T cells fell roughly linearly with age, and a significant reduction was already apparent by age roughly 40. Since profiling was done on bulk unsorted PBMCs, naive and antigen-experienced compartments could not be conclusively compared. Observed TCR beta diversity correlated strongly with the percentage of naive T cells measured by flow cytometry.

The source material was blood. This chain joins TRBV20-1 to TRBJ1-1; the D gene identity is not certain. The receptor was derived from a man aged 18-30 years in good health. The nucleotide sequence reads TGCAGTGCTAGTCCAGAGCTAAACACTGAAGCTTTCTTT. It specifies CSASPELNTEAFF.